The present T cell receptor (beta chain) was sequenced within a study of chemoradiotherapy in HPV16-positive cancers. Study-level findings and limits: In HPV16-positive patients, HPV-responsive T-cell expansion tracked better recurrence-free survival.

Samples were taken several times over chemoradiotherapy. Germline V lookup: CDR1 SGHRS, CDR2 YFSETQ. The CDR3 loop spans 14 amino acids. The V and J ends lost 4 bases and 5 bases respectively, with 16 bases between them. In the case of this clone: Antigen specificity is unknown.

The method was immunoSEQ multiplex PCR; TCRdb's version includes in-frame clones alone and lacks a portion of them. The table includes 6,500 to 10,000 clones, approximately 80% detected once. This receptor was taken from a human donor with HPV-associated anogenital cancer. V gene TRBV5-1 combines with J gene TRBJ2-7; D is perhaps TRBD1 or TRBD2 (5 bases each). The sample was gathered from a patient who underwent chemoradiotherapy. CDR3 amino acids: CASSPRRGVDEQYF. DNA of the CDR3: TGCGCCAGCAGCCCCCGTAGGGGAGTGGACGAGCAGTACTTC.